This TCR beta chain comes out of a study of T-cell memory formation after mild COVID-19. V lost 6 bases to trimming and J lost 0 bases, with 11 bases between them. CDR3 size: 13 residues. CDR1 and CDR2 from the germline V gene are DFQATT and SNEGSKA (reference sequence). A single record per CDR3 protein comes from TCRdb applying MiXCR to the 5' RACE reads. The sample yields more than 300,000 distinct CDR3 sequences, approximately 13% seen once. V gene TRBV20-1 combines with J gene TRBJ2-5; D is unclear. This clonotype was sampled from a young man who had mild COVID-19 (a few samples of this study predate the infection). Cell type and time point are not known. Source material: PBMCs or a T cell subset sorted from them (not recorded which). CDR3 sequence: CSATDEYQETQYF. CDR3 nucleotide sequence: TGCAGTGCCACGGACGAGTACCAAGAGACCCAGTACTTC.